What follows is one T cell receptor (beta chain) and its context. The junction does not match germline at one end; this may be a read error. The data originate from a study of blood T cells in healthy people across ages. The second PCR ran about 6 to 11 cycles with a sample-barcoded 5' primer and J-beta primers. TCRdb fed the 5' RACE reads into MiXCR, producing one record per CDR3 protein. The table has some 1.4 million distinct CDR3 sequences, roughly 40% seen once. Per germline, CDR1 SNHLY and CDR2 FYNNEI. This CDR3 is 15 amino acids long. The chain carries TRBV2 and TRBJ2-6; unclear D gene. Sequencing used blood. The sequence derives from a woman younger than 30 in good health. The CDR3 DNA is TGTGCTAGCAGGAGACTTGTGGACGGGGCCAACGTCCTGACTTTC. This translates into CASRRLVDGANVLTF.